This record concerns one T cell receptor beta chain sequence. These data come from a study of blood T cells in healthy people across ages. Alongside a J-beta primer mix, a sample-barcoded 5' primer served in a second PCR lasting 7 to 11 cycles. TCRdb ran MiXCR on the 5' RACE reads and lists one entry per CDR3 protein. The sample consists of roughly 1.9 million distinct CDR3 sequences, roughly two fifths of them appearing once. Material for sequencing was blood. The TCR originated in a human donor in good health.

In nucleotides, the CDR3 is TGTGCCAGCAGTCGTGGGGGGGCCGTTGAGCAGTTCTTC. This codes for CASSRGGAVEQFF. The chain combines TRBV3-1 with TRBJ2-1; tentatively, D is TRBD2 (7 bases). Trimming left V 6 bases short and J 9 bases short, with 15 bases between. Germline V gene data show CDR1 as LGHDT and CDR2 as YNNKEL (reference sequence). This CDR3 contains 13 residues.